The 10 T cell receptor beta chains below were found in one sample sequenced in a study of T cell repertoires in cytomegalovirus infection. TCRdb re-called the reads through MiXCR, storing one row per CDR3 protein. The sample has approximately 630,000 distinct CDR3 sequences, 24% seen once; the top ten hold less than 10%. The sample consisted of CD8+ T cells from PBMCs. The source is a human donor in good health (CMV status not recorded). Some clones in this sample may be carry-over from other donors' samples.

This clonotype was picked up many times. The chain recombines TRBV7-9 with TRBJ2-5; D is unresolved. From germline, CDR1 is SEHNR and CDR2 FQNEAQ (reference sequence). V was clipped by 5 bases and J by 5 bases, with 15 bases between them. The length of the CDR3 is 14 residues. DNA for the CDR3: TGTGCCAGCAGCCTCGAACATGTCTCCGAGACCCAGTACTTC. Its translation is CASSLEHVSETQYF.

This clonotype was recorded at least ten times. The V call is TRBV14, the J call TRBJ1-2, with unresolved D. CDR1 is SGHDN and CDR2 is FVKESK in the germline V gene. V was trimmed by 0 bases and J by 0 bases, leaving 8 bases between them. CDR3 length: 15 residues. CDR3 bases: TGTGCCAGCAGCCAAGATATCGGTTCTAACTATGGCTACACCTTC. Its protein product is CASSQDIGSNYGYTF. The full variable domain, in which reference TRBV14 and TRBJ1-2 provide the parts outside the CDR3, is EAGVTQFPSHSVIEKGQTVTLRCDPISGHDNLYWYRRVMGKEIKFLLHFVKESKQDESGMPNNRFLAERTGGTYSTLKVQPAELEDSGVYFCASSQDIGSNYGYTFGSGTRLTVV.

Ten or more counts support this clonotype. The chain has TRBV11-3 and TRBJ1-6; 9 bases agree with TRBD1. Germline CDR1 SGHNT, CDR2 YENEEA. This CDR3 comprises 15 residues. Trimming removed 5 bases from V and 6 bases from J; junction bases left unmatched: 5. CDR3 sequence (DNA): TGTGCCAGCAGCGTCCGGGACAGGGCTAATTCACCCCTCCACTTT. It yields the protein CASSVRDRANSPLHF. Variable domain in full (rest from reference TRBV11-3 and TRBJ1-6): EAGVVQSPRYKIIEKKQPVAFWCNPISGHNTLYWYLQNLGQGPELLIRYENEEAVDDSQLPKDRFSAERLKGVDSTLKIQPAELGDSAVYLCASSVRDRANSPLHFGNGTRLTVT.

The rearrangement links TRBV12-3 or TRBV12-4 to TRBJ1-2; the D is unclear. The CDR3 is 10 residues long. Trimming took off 8 bases at V and 6 bases at J, with 7 bases between the two ends. CDR3 DNA: TGTGCCAGCGGTAGGGATGGCTACACCTTC. As protein: CASGRDGYTF.

The chain employs TRBV12-3 or TRBV12-4 and TRBJ1-1; tentative D call: TRBD1 (5 bases). The CDR3 loop spans 15 amino acids. The V end was cut by 8 bases, the J end by 1 base, with 17 bases between. CDR3 sequence: CASQHSGTPNTEAFF. The CDR3 nucleotides are TGTGCCAGCCAGCATTCCGGGACCCCGAACACTGAAGCTTTCTTT.

The chain employs TRBV29-1 and TRBJ2-2; no firm D call. Germline values: CDR1 SQVTM, CDR2 ANQGSEA. The CDR3 totals 12 residues. Trimming pared 3 bases from V and 3 bases from J, leaving 5 bases between. The CDR3 is CSVDWHTGELFF. For the CDR3, the DNA is TGCAGCGTTGACTGGCACACCGGGGAGCTGTTTTTT.

In this sample, this clonotype turned up a few times. J is TRBJ1-1 and V is TRBV10-3; 7 nucleotides line up with TRBD1. The V and J ends lost 5 bases and 1 base, in that order; junction bases with no gene match: 4. The length of the CDR3 is 14 residues. Germline V gene lookup returns CDR1 ENHRY and CDR2 SYGVKD. CDR3 nucleotides: TGTGCCATCAGTTGGACAGGTGAGAACACTGAAGCTTTCTTT. Protein sequence: CAISWTGENTEAFF.

This clonotype was recorded many times. This chain links TRBV29-1 with TRBJ1-1; D is undetermined. Trimming stripped 1 base from V and 2 bases from J, with 5 bases between. This CDR3 is 12 amino acids long. Germline V gene data show CDR1 as SQVTM and CDR2 as ANQGSEA. The CDR3 loop is CSVEGRNTEAFF. CDR3 coding DNA: TGCAGCGTTGAAGGCAGAAACACTGAAGCTTTCTTT.

This clonotype was detected ten times or more. The chain's CDR3 is CASSPGRGGLNTQYF. Here the CDR3 DNA reads TGTGCCAGCAGCCCCGGGCGGGGGGGCCTAAATACGCAGTATTTT. The chain couples TRBV28 to TRBJ2-3; TRBD2 aligns across 9 bases. Germline CDR1 reads MDHEN; CDR2 reads SYDVKM. The CDR3 extends over 15 amino acids. V shed 6 bases and J 7 bases; nucleotides not matched to a gene: 11.

This clonotype was detected ten times or more. The chain is built from TRBV12-3 or TRBV12-4 and TRBJ2-2; no clear D gene. Trimming pared 4 bases from V and 4 bases from J, leaving 13 bases between. There are 15 residues in the CDR3. The chain's CDR3 is CASSSSPRGTGELFF. DNA for the CDR3: TGTGCCAGCAGTTCCAGTCCCCGCGGCACCGGGGAGCTGTTTTTT.